This T cell receptor (beta chain) was captured by sequencing in a study of T cells after yellow fever vaccination. Study-level results: Weaker overall was a secondary response that nonetheless peaked faster, on day 5 versus 15. Once the booster was given, most primary-vaccination clones reappeared, at more than 95% for CD4 and more than 85% for CD8.

This clonotype was detected many times. Its antigen is as yet unknown. TCRdb recomputed calls from the 5' RACE reads with MiXCR, one row per CDR3 protein. Of about 320,000 distinct CDR3 sequences listed, about 10% are singletons. V shed 6 bases and J shed 6 bases, with 20 bases lying between them. The CDR3 runs 15 residues. Germline V lookup: CDR1 SQVTM, CDR2 ANQGSEA. The sample was CD4+ T cells sorted from PBMCs, taken 45 days after the yellow fever booster vaccination. The chain links TRBV29-1 to TRBJ2-2, with D unresolved. This receptor was identified in a young man who received the YFV17D yellow fever vaccine. The CDR3 reads CSVLDSFGIAGELFF. The CDR3 coding sequence is TGCAGCGTATTAGACTCTTTTGGGATTGCCGGGGAGCTGTTTTTT.